The present entry profiles one TCR beta chain with its context. The sample comes from a study of T-cell reconstitution after alpha-beta-depleted transplantation in children. For TCRbeta, the library was prepared with unique molecular identifiers. TCRdb used MiXCR to reprocess the PCR reads, holding one entry per CDR3 protein. The repertoire consists of 900,000 or so distinct CDR3 sequences, with roughly 16% occurring once and the leading ten covering approximately 4.5%. The CDR3 totals 14 residues. V was clipped by 7 bases and J by 2 bases; unmatched bases: 5. CDR1 SQVTM and CDR2 ANQGSEA come from the germline V gene.

Specimen: PBMCs, mostly from graft donor cells, collected 360 days after TCRalphabeta/CD19-depleted stem cell transplant. The V gene is TRBV29-1, the J gene TRBJ2-3; 11 bases agree with TRBD2. This TCR was sampled from a male patient between 10 and 17 years old who had a stem cell transplant for acute lymphoblastic leukemia, so the T cells may come from the graft donor. The CDR3 bases are TGCAGCGCTCAGACTAGCGGGAACACAGATACGCAGTATTTT. Encoded protein: CSAQTSGNTDTQYF.